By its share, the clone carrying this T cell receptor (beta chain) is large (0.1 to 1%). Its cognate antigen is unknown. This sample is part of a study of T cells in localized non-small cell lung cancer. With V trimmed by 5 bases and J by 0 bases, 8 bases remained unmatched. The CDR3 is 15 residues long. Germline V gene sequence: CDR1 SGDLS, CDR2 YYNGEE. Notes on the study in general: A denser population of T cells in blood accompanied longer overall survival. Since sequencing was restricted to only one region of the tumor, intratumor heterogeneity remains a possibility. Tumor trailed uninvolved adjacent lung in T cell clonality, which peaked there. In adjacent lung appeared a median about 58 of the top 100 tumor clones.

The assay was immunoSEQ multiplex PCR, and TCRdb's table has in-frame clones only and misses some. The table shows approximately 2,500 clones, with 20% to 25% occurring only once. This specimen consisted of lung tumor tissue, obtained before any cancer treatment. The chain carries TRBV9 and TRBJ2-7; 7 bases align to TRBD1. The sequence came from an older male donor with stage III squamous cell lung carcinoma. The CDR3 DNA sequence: TGTGCCAGCAGTGAAGGACAGGTCAGCTCCTACGAGCAGTACTTC. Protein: CASSEGQVSSYEQYF.